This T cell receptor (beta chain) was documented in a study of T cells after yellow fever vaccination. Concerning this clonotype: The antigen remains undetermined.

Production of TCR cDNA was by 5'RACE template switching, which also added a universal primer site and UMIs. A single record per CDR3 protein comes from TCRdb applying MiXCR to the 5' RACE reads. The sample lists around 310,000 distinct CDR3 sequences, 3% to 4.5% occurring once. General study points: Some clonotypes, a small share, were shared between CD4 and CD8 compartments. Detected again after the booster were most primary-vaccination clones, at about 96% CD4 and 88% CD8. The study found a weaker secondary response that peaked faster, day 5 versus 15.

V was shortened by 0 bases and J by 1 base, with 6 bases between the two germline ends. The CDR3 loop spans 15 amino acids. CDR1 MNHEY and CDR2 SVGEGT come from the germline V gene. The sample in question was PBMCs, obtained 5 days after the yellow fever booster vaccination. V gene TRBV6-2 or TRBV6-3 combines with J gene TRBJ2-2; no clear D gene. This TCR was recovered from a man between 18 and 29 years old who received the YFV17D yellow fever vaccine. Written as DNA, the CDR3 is TGTGCCAGCAGTTACTCGTACGAGAACACCGGGGAGCTGTTTTTT. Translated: CASSYSYENTGELFF.